This TCR beta chain was identified in a study of identifying expanded T cells in peripheral blood. Sequencing used immunoSEQ multiplex PCR; TCRdb keeps in-frame clones, though not all of them. In the table there are approximately 83,000 clones, approximately 81% of which are singletons. No infections or other immune events were documented during collection. For this clone: The antigen is not known.

Findings and caveats of the study: Differentially abundant clones: 0.95 to 1.5 between replicates, about 15 at roughly 2 weeks, around 19 at four. Two-week clone count variance significantly increased as total template count grew.

What was sequenced was blood. The receptor was derived from a person aged 18-70 years in good health.

The CDR3 reads CASTMGQFSGNTIYF. As DNA, the CDR3 is TGTGCCAGCACTATGGGACAGTTCTCTGGAAACACCATATATTTT. V gene TRBV2 combines with J gene TRBJ1-3; TRBD1 matches at 7 bases. CDR3 length: 15 amino acids. Trimming at V came to 7 bases and at J to 0 bases, leaving 6 bases not matched to a gene. The germline V gene encodes CDR1 SNHLY and CDR2 FYNNEI.